Included here is one T cell receptor (beta chain) sequence, with context. Its antigen remains unidentified. In germline, CDR1 is ENHRY, CDR2 SYGVKD. V shed 6 bases and J shed 1 base, with 18 bases lying between them. CDR3 length: 16 amino acids. The sample comes from a study of T cell responses to AZD1222 COVID-19 vaccine. General study points: Dominant at 160-218 and 743-854, vaccine-associated CD4 TCRs also spanned spike. At baseline, just six AZD1222 recipients tested seropositive. Every sample of the repertoires postdated the peak T cell response.

Profiled with immunoSEQ multiplex PCR; TCRdb holds only in-frame clones, not every one. The data contain some 170,000 clones, 90% to 95% of them singletons. This sequence joins TRBV10-3 and TRBJ2-5; D possibly corresponds to TRBD2 (7 bases). The source was peripheral blood, collected 28 days after the second AZD1222 dose. This TCR derives from an adult who received the AZD1222 COVID-19 vaccine. CDR3 in amino acids: CAISQGGANLQETQYF. DNA for the CDR3: TGTGCCATCAGCCAAGGGGGGGCGAACCTCCAAGAGACCCAGTACTTC.